Below are 7 T cell receptor beta chains sequenced from a single sample in a study of T cells in Graves' hyperthyroidism and ophthalmopathy. Amplification of TCR beta CDR3 regions used RNA as the template. In the first-round RT-PCR of the TCR CDR3, the HTBI primer set was used. Using its own MiXCR run on the multiplex PCR reads, TCRdb lists one record per CDR3 protein. The data show 500,000 to 650,000 distinct CDR3 sequences, 46% seen once. The sequenced material came from peripheral blood or thyroid tissue (not recorded which). The receptors were sampled from an adult woman with Graves' disease, either hyperthyroidism or ophthalmopathy (not recorded which).

The rearrangement uses TRBV7-8 and TRBJ1-5; maybe TRBD1 (5 bases). The V and J ends lost 1 base and 0 bases respectively, with 10 bases between them. The CDR3 totals 16 residues. CDR1 and CDR2 from the germline V gene are SGHVS and FQNEAQ. CDR3 nucleotides: TGTGCCAGCAGCTTAGGGACACTCCATAGCAATCAGCCCCAGCATTTT. Translated, it gives CASSLGTLHSNQPQHF. Based on the CDR3 plus reference TRBV7-8 and TRBJ1-5, the full variable domain is GAGVSQSPRYKVAKRGQDVALRCDPISGHVSLFWYQQALGQGPEFLTYFQNEAQLDKSGLPSDRFFAERPEGSVSTLKIQRTQQEDSAVYLCASSLGTLHSNQPQHFGDGTRLSIL.

The chain carries TRBV12-3 or TRBV12-4 and TRBJ2-6; 10 nucleotides agree with TRBD1. With 0 bases clipped from V and 4 bases from J, the junction kept 6 bases outside the gene matches. This CDR3 has 18 amino acids. The CDR3 protein is CASSLAGQGRGGANVLTF. In DNA form, the CDR3 reads TGTGCCAGCAGTTTAGCGGGACAGGGGAGAGGCGGGGCCAACGTCCTGACTTTC.

In its sample, this clonotype was seen many times. This chain joins TRBV19 and TRBJ1-5, with D uncertain. The germline V gene encodes CDR1 LNHDA and CDR2 SQIVND (reference sequence). The V and J ends lost 6 bases and 1 base respectively, with 7 bases between them. This CDR3 comprises 13 residues. The CDR3 DNA sequence: TGTGCCAGTAGCGATGGGAGCAATCAGCCCCAGCATTTT. This translates into CASSDGSNQPQHF.

The J gene is TRBJ1-5, the V gene TRBV18; 9 nucleotides align to TRBD1. J lost 3 bases, V lost 4 bases, and 4 bases had no gene match. CDR1 is KGHSH and CDR2 is LQKENI in the germline V gene. The CDR3 runs to 15 residues. CDR3 sequence (DNA): TGTGCCAGCTCACTCGGGACAGGGTTCAATCAGCCCCAGCATTTT. Translated: CASSLGTGFNQPQHF.

As regards this clonotype: A much larger clone is a single base away; this may be a read error. J is TRBJ1-1 and V is TRBV3-1; D call uncertain. V was clipped by 4 bases and J by 4 bases, with 7 bases between them. Per the germline V gene, CDR1 is LGHDT and CDR2 is YNNKEL (reference sequence). CDR3 length: 12 amino acids. CDR3 loop: CASSPVVTEAFF. CDR3 DNA: TGTGCCAGCAGCCCAGTGGTCACTGAAGCTTTCTTT.

The chain carries TRBV20-1 and TRBJ1-1; unclear D gene. The CDR3 is 14 amino acids. V lost 1 base and J 3 bases, leaving 12 bases between the germline ends. Germline CDR1 and CDR2: DFQATT and SNEGSKA (reference sequence). The CDR3 sequence: CSARGWARDTEAFF. CDR3 DNA: TGCAGTGCTAGAGGATGGGCGCGGGACACTGAAGCTTTCTTT.

This clonotype was seen only a few times. This chain joins TRBV15 and TRBJ2-7, with 7 bases fitting TRBD1. CDR1 is LNHNV and CDR2 is YYDKDF in the germline V gene (reference sequence). The ends lost 0 bases at V and 3 bases at J; junction bases unmatched: 5. This CDR3 spans 15 amino acids. The CDR3 is CATSRDRQGSYEQYF. For the CDR3, the DNA is TGTGCCACCAGCAGAGATCGACAGGGAAGCTACGAGCAGTACTTC.